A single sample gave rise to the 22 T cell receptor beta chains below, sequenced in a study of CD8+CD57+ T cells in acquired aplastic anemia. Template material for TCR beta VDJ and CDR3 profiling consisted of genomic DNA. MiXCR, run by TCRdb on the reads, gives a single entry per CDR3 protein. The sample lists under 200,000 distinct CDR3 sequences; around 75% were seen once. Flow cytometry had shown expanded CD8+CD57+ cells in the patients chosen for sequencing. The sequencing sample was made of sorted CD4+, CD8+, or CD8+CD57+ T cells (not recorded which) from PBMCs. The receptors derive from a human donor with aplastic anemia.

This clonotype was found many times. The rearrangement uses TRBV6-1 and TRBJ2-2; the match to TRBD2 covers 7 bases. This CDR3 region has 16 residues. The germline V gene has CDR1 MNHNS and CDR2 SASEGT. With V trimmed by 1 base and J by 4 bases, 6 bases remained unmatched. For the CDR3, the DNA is TGTGCCAGCAGTGAAGTGGGCGGGAGCGGCACCGGGGAGCTGTTTTTT. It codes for CASSEVGGSGTGELFF.

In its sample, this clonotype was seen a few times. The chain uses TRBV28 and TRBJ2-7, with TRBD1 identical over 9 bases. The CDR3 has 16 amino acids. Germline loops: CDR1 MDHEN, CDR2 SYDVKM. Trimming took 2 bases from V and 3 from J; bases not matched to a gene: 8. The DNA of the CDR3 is TGTGCCAGCAGTTTAGGGGTCGGGACAGGGCGCTACGAGCAGTACTTC. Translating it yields CASSLGVGTGRYEQYF.

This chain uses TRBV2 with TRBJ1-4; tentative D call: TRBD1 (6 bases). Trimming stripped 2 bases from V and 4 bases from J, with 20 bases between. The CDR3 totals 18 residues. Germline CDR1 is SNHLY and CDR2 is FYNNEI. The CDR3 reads CASSEPGTAKGDNEKLFF. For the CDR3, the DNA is TGTGCCAGCAGTGAACCTGGGACCGCCAAGGGGGATAATGAAAAACTGTTTTTT.

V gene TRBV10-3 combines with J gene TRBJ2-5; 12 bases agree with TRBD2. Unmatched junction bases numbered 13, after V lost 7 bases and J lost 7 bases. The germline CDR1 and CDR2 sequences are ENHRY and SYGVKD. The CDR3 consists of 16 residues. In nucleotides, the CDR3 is TGTGCCATCACCTCGGGGACTAGCGGGTTAGGGGGGACCCAGTACTTC. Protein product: CAITSGTSGLGGTQYF.

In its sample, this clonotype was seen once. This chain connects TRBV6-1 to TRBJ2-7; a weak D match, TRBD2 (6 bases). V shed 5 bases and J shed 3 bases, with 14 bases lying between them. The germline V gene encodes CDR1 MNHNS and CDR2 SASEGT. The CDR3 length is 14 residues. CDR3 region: CASSNGTPLYEQYF. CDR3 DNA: TGTGCCAGCAGTAACGGGACTCCTCTCTACGAGCAGTACTTC.

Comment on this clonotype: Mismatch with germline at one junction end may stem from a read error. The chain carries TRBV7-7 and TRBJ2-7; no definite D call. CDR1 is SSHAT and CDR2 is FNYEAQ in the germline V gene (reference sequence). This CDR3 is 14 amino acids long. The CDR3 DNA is TGTGCTAGCAGCCCAAAGGGTCCGCCGGACGAGCAGTACTTC. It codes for CASSPKGPPDEQYF.

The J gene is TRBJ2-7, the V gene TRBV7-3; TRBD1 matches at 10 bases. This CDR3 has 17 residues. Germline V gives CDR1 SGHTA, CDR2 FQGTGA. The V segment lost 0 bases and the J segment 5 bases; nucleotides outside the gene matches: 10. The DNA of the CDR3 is TGTGCCAGCAGCTTAACGAACCCGGGACAGGGGTCTAACGAGCAGTACTTC. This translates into CASSLTNPGQGSNEQYF.

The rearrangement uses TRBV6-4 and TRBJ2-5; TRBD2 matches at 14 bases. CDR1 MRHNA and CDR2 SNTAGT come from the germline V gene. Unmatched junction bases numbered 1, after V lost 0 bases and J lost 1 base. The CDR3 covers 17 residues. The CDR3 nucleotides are TGTGCCAGCAGTGACTCGGGGACTAGCGGGGGCCAAGAGACCCAGTACTTC. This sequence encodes CASSDSGTSGGQETQYF.

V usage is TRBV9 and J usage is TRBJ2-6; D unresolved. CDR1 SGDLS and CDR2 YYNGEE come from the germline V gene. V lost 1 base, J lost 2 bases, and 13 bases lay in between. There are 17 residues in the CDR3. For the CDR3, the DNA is TGTGCCAGCAGCGTATCCACAAACACCCCTGGGGCCAACGTCCTGACTTTC. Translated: CASSVSTNTPGANVLTF.

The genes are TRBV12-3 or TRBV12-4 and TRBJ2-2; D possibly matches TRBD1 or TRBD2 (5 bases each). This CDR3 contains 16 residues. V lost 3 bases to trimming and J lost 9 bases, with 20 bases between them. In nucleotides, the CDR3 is TGTGCCAGCAGTTTTACCGGGACCAGATCTGACCGGGAGCTGTTTTTT. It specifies CASSFTGTRSDRELFF.

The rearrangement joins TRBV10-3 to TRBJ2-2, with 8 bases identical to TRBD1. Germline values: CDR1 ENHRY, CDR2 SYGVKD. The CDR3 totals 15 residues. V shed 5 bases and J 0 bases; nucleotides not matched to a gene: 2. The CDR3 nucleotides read TGTGCCATCAGTCGGACAGGGCCGAACACCGGGGAGCTGTTTTTT. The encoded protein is CAISRTGPNTGELFF.

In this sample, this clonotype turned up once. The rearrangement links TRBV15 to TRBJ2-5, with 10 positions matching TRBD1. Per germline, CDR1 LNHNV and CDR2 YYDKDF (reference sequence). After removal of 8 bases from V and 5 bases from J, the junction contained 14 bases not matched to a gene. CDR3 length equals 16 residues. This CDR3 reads CATGSTRTGGRETQYF. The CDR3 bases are TGTGCCACCGGATCCACGCGGACAGGGGGGCGGGAGACCCAGTACTTC.

The CDR3 DNA sequence: TGCAGTGCTAGAGATCGGCTAGGGGGATTTTATTCGTGGTATGGCTACACCTTC. Its protein is CSARDRLGGFYSWYGYTF. The chain joins TRBV20-1 to TRBJ1-2, with TRBD1 as a possible D gene (6 bases). V dropped 0 bases and J dropped 5 bases, with 25 bases sitting between them. The germline V gene encodes CDR1 DFQATT and CDR2 SNEGSKA (reference sequence). The CDR3 covers 18 residues.

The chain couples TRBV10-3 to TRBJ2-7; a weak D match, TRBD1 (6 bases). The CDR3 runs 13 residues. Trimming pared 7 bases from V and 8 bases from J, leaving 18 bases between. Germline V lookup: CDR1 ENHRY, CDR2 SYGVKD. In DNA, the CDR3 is TGTGCCATCAAGGCGACAGGCCCGGGGAAGCAGTACTTC. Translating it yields CAIKATGPGKQYF.

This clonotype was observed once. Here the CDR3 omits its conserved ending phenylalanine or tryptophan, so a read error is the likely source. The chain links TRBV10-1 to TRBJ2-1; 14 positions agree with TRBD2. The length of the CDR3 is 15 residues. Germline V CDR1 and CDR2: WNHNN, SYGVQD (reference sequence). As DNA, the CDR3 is TGCGCTAGCAGCGTGGGACTAGCGGGAGCAAATGAGCAGTTCCTC. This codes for CASSVGLAGANEQFL.

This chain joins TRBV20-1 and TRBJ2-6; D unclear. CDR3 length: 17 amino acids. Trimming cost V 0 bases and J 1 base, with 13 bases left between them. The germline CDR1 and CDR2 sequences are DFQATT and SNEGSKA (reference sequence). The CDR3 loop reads CSARDRSSYSGANVLTF. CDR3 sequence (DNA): TGCAGTGCTAGAGATAGGAGCTCCTATTCTGGGGCCAACGTCCTGACTTTC.

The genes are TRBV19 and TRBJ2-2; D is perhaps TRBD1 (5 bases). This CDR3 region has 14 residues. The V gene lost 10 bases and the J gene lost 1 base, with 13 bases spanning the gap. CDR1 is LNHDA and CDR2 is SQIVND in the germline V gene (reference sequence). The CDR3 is CATKITGNTGELFF. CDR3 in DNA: TGTGCCACTAAAATAACAGGGAACACCGGGGAGCTGTTTTTT.

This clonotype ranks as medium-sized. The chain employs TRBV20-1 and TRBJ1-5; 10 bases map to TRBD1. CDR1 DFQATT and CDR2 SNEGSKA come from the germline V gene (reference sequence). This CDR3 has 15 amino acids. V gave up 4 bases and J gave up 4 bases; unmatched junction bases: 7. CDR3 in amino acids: CSATGTGDGNQPQHF. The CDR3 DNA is TGCAGTGCTACCGGGACAGGGGATGGAAATCAGCCCCAGCATTTT.

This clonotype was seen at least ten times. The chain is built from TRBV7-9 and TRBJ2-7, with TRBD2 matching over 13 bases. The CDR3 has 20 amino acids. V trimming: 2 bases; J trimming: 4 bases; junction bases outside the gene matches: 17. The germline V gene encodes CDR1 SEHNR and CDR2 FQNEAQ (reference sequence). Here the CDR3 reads CASSLSSGLAGAKKHYEQYF. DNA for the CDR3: TGTGCCAGCAGCTTAAGTAGCGGACTAGCGGGAGCTAAGAAGCATTACGAGCAGTACTTC.

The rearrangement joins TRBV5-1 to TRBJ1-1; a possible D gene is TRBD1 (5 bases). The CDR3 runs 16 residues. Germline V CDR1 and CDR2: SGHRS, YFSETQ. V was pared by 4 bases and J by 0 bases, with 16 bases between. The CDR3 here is CASSAHIGTMNTEAFF. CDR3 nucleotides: TGCGCCAGCAGCGCACACATAGGGACGATGAACACTGAAGCTTTCTTT.

CDR3 protein: CASSLGQGRGEKLFF. The CDR3 coding sequence is TGTGCCAGTAGTCTGGGACAGGGTCGGGGTGAAAAACTGTTTTTT. The chain has TRBV19 and TRBJ1-4, with 9 positions matching TRBD1. V dropped 5 bases and J dropped 7; count of bases not matched to a gene: 8. This CDR3 has 15 residues. Germline V CDR1 and CDR2: LNHDA, SQIVND (reference sequence).

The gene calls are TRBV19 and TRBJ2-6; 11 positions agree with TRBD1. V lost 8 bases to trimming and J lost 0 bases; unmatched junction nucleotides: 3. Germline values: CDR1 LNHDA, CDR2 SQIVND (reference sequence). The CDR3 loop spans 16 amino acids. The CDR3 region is CASAGTGGSGANVLTF. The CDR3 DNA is TGTGCCAGTGCCGGGACAGGGGGCTCTGGGGCCAACGTCCTGACTTTC.